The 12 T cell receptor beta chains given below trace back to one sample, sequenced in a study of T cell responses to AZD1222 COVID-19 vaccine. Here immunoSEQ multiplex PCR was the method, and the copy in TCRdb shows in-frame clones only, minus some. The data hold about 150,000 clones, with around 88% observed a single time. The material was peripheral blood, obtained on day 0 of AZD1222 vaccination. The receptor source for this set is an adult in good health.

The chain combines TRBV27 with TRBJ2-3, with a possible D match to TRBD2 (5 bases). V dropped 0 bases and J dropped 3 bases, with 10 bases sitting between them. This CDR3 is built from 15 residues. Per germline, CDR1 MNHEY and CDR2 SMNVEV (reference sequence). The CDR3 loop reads CASSLSGAGTDTQYF. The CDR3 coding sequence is TGTGCCAGCAGTTTATCCGGCGCGGGTACAGATACGCAGTATTTT.

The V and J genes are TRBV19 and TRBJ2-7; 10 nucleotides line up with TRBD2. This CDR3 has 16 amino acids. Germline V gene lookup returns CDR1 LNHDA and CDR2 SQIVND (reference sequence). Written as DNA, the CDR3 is TGTGCGAGTGCCCCCCTGCTAGCGGGAGTAATTAGGGAGCAGTACTTC. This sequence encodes CASAPLLAGVIREQYF.

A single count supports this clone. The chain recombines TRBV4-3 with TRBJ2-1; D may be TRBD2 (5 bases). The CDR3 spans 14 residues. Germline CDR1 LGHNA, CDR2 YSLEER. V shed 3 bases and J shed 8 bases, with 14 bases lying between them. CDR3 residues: CASSHVEGTHEQFF. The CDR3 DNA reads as TGCGCCAGCAGCCATGTCGAGGGCACCCATGAGCAGTTCTTC.

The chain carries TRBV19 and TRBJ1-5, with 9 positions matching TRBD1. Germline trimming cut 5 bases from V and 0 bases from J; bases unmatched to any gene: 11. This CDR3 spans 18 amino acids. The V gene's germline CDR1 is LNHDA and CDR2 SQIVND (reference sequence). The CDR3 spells CASSPKGQGIYSNQPQHF. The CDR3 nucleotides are TGTGCCAGTAGTCCTAAAGGACAGGGGATCTATAGCAATCAGCCCCAGCATTTT. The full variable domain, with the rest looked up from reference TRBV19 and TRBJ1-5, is DGGITQSPKYLFRKEGQNVTLSCEQNLNHDAMYWYRQDPGQGLRLIYYSQIVNDFQKGDIAEGYSVSREKKESFPLTVTSAQKNPTAFYLCASSPKGQGIYSNQPQHFGDGTRLSIL.

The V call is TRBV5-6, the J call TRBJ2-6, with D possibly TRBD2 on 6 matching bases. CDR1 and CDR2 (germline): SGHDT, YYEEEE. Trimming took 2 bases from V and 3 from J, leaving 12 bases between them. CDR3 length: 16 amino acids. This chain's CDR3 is CASSFDGGGGANVLTF. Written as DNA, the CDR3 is TGTGCCAGCAGCTTCGATGGGGGAGGTGGGGCCAACGTCCTGACTTTC.

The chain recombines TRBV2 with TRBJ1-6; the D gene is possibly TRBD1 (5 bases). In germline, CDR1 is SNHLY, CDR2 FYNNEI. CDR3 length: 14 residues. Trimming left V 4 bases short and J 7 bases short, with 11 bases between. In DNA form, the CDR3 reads TGTGCCAGCAGTGCTAGGGGTCGGAATTCACCCCTCCACTTT. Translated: CASSARGRNSPLHF.

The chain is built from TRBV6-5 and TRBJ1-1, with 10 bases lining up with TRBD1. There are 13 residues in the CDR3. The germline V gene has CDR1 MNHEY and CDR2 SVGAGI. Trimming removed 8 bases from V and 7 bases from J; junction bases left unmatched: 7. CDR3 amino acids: CASETGGGREAFF. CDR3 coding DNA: TGTGCCAGCGAGACAGGGGGCGGTCGTGAAGCTTTCTTT.

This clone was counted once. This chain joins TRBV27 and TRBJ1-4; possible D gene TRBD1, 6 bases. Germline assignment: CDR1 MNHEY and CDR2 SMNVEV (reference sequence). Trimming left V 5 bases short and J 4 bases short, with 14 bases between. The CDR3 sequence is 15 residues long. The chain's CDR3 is CASSATGWGNEKLFF. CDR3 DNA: TGTGCCAGCAGTGCTACAGGGTGGGGTAATGAAAAACTGTTTTTT.

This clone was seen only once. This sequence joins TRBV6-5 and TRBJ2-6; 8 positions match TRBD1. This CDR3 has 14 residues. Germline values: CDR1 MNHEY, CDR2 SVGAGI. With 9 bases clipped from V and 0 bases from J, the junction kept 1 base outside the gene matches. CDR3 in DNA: TGTGCCAGTCAGGGGGCCTCTGGGGCCAACGTCCTGACTTTC. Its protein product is CASQGASGANVLTF.

The CDR3 sequence: CAGWGGPRADTQYF. The CDR3 bases are TGCGCCGGCTGGGGAGGGCCTAGGGCAGATACGCAGTATTTT. V and J are TRBV10-1 and TRBJ2-3, with 7 positions matching TRBD2. CDR1 and CDR2 from the germline V gene are WNHNN and SYGVQD (reference sequence). The CDR3 totals 14 residues. V lost 11 bases, J lost 4 bases, and 12 bases stayed unmatched.

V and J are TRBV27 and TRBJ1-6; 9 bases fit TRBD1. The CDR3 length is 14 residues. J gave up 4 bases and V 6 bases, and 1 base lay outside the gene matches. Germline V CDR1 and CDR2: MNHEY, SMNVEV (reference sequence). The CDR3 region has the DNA TGTGCCAGCAGGACAGGGGGATATAATTCACCCCTCCACTTT. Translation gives CASRTGGYNSPLHF.

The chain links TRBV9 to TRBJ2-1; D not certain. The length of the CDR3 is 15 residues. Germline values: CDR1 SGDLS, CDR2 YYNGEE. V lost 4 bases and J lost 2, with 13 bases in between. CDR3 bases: TGTGCCAGCAGCCCACGAGTTTCGGCCTACAATGAGCAGTTCTTC. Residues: CASSPRVSAYNEQFF.